This TCR beta chain appears in the sequencing data of a study of T cells in Graves' hyperthyroidism and ophthalmopathy. Germline CDR1 reads MDHEN; CDR2 reads SYDVKM. V dropped 6 bases and J dropped 2 bases, with 28 bases sitting between them. The CDR3 totals 20 residues. For Graves' hyperthyroidism to be stable, ophthalmopathy could not progress within 18 months. The PBMCs were sourced from fresh peripheral blood (approximately 9 ml). Researchers took RNA transcripts and amplified the TCR beta CDR3 regions from them. Primed by the HTBI set, a first-round RT-PCR was run on the TCR CDR3. In TCRdb, the multiplex PCR reads were re-called with MiXCR into one record per CDR3 protein. The sample yields roughly 330,000 distinct CDR3 sequences, roughly 15% seen once. This clonotype appeared many times. What it recognizes is unknown. Findings of the study overall: Median prediction lead before ophthalmopathy onset was around 7 months with the model. Clonotypes that were expanded in thyroid above 0.001 mostly appeared in blood too.

The rearrangement links TRBV28 to TRBJ2-2, with D tentatively TRBD1 (6 bases). The sequencing input was blood. The origin of this receptor is a man younger than 40 with Graves' hyperthyroidism. The chain's CDR3 is CASSLTGIMGPHLNTGELFF. The DNA of the CDR3 is TGTGCCAGCAGCCTCACAGGGATAATGGGCCCTCACCTTAACACCGGGGAGCTGTTTTTT. The complete variable domain, with remaining parts taken from reference TRBV28 and TRBJ2-2, reads DVKVTQSSRYLVKRTGEKVFLECVQDMDHENMFWYRQDPGLGLRLIYFSYDVKMKEKGDIPEGYSVSREKKERFSLILESASTNQTSMYLCASSLTGIMGPHLNTGELFFGEGSRLTVL.